This T cell receptor (beta chain) comes out of a study of spatial heterogeneity in lung cancer. Study-wide results and caveats: For expanded intratumoral alpha and beta TCRs, counts tracked tumor mutation counts.

This clonotype was counted ten times or more. What it binds is unknown. Described time point: sample taken at primary tumor resection. Whole RNA was taken from tumor, nontumor lung or frozen PBMC; it was then sequenced unsorted. TCRdb fed the 5' RACE reads into MiXCR, producing one record per CDR3 protein. The data contain around 100,000 distinct CDR3 sequences, 4.4% of them singletons. Per the germline V gene, CDR1 is DFQATT and CDR2 is SNEGSKA (reference sequence). The CDR3 totals 14 residues. With 1 base removed from V and 2 bases from J, the gap between germline ends came to 11 bases. The chain is built from TRBV20-1 and TRBJ2-5; TRBD2 might be the D (6 bases). The sequence came from a male donor with early-stage non-small cell lung cancer. This material consisted of lung tumor tissue, taken at surgery. CDR3: CSARVRRGQETQYF. CDR3 sequence (DNA): TGCAGTGCTAGAGTCAGGCGGGGTCAAGAGACCCAGTACTTC.